The 28 T cell receptor beta chains below come from one sample, sequenced in a study of control samples from healthy donors and cancer patients. This table comes from immunoSEQ multiplex PCR, and its TCRdb copy is limited to in-frame clones, with some not included. The profile shows 140,000 or so clones, roughly 94% of them singletons. Source material: PBMCs. The receptors were sampled from a man aged 55 to 70 with colorectal cancer.

The CDR3: CAISVEGAGNTIYF. The CDR3 DNA sequence: TGTGCCATCAGTGTGGAGGGAGCGGGAAACACCATATATTTT. V gene TRBV10-3 combines with J gene TRBJ1-3; no reliable D call. This CDR3 region has 14 residues. V gave up 4 bases and J gave up 4 bases, with 11 bases separating them. Germline V lookup: CDR1 ENHRY, CDR2 SYGVKD.

The CDR3 region is CASSLGGKRGYTF. Written as DNA, the CDR3 is TGTGCCAGCAGTTTAGGGGGGAAGCGCGGCTACACCTTC. J is TRBJ1-2 and V is TRBV12-3 or TRBV12-4, with D possibly TRBD1 on 5 matching bases. V shed 1 base and J shed 8 bases, with 11 bases lying between them. This CDR3 is built from 13 residues.

This chain links TRBV19 with TRBJ1-1, with TRBD1 as a possible D gene (5 bases). This CDR3 contains 15 residues. Trimming pared 3 bases from V and 5 bases from J, leaving 16 bases between. Germline V lookup: CDR1 LNHDA, CDR2 SQIVND (reference sequence). CDR3 sequence (DNA): TGTGCCAGTAGTATGGGCTTGACAGCGAGAACTGAAGCTTTCTTT. This translates into CASSMGLTARTEAFF.

V is TRBV5-1 and J is TRBJ2-3; D remains ambiguous. Trimming cost V 2 bases and J 8 bases, with 6 bases left between them. The CDR3 loop spans 11 amino acids. The germline gives CDR1 SGHRS, CDR2 YFSETQ. The CDR3 region is CASSFGGTQYF. The CDR3 bases are TGCGCCAGCAGCTTCGGCGGTACGCAGTATTTT.

The J gene is TRBJ1-6, the V gene TRBV7-9; no definite D call. Trimming shortened V by 5 bases and J by 14 bases, and 19 bases separated the two germline ends. The length of the CDR3 is 14 residues. The germline V gene encodes CDR1 SEHNR and CDR2 FQNEAQ (reference sequence). The CDR3 protein is CASSKEGSILSLHF. As DNA, the CDR3 is TGTGCCAGCAGCAAGGAGGGTTCTATCCTGTCCCTCCACTTT. The full variable domain, in which reference TRBV7-9 and TRBJ1-6 provide the parts outside the CDR3, is DTGVSQNPRHKITKRGQNVTFRCDPISEHNRLYWYRQTLGQGPEFLTYFQNEAQLEKSRLLSDRFSAERPKGSFSTLEIQRTEQGDSAMYLCASSKEGSILSLHFGNGTRLTVT.

This chain uses TRBV7-9 with TRBJ1-5; possibly TRBD1 for D (5 bases). The CDR3 has 14 amino acids. V was cut by 3 bases and J by 5 bases, with 11 bases left in between. CDR1 and CDR2 from the germline V gene are SEHNR and FQNEAQ (reference sequence). DNA of the CDR3: TGTGCCAGCAGCTTGGAGACAGACCATCAGCCCCAGCATTTT. As protein: CASSLETDHQPQHF.

This rearrangement joins TRBV7-9 to TRBJ2-1; maybe TRBD2 (6 bases). The germline CDR1 and CDR2 sequences are SEHNR and FQNEAQ (reference sequence). Trimming cost V 4 bases and J 8 bases, with 21 bases left between them. This CDR3 has 16 residues. This chain's CDR3 is CASSSWGRGTLDEQFF. CDR3 DNA sequence: TGTGCCAGCAGCTCATGGGGCCGGGGGACTTTAGATGAGCAGTTCTTC.

This clone was observed once. The chain recombines TRBV20-1 with TRBJ2-4; perhaps TRBD2 as D (6 bases). This CDR3 contains 15 residues. The V gene lost 3 bases and the J gene lost 1 base, with 13 bases spanning the gap. Germline V gene sequence: CDR1 DFQATT, CDR2 SNEGSKA (reference sequence). The CDR3 sequence is CSASSGGVAKNIQYF. The CDR3 DNA follows: TGCAGTGCTAGTTCAGGAGGGGTCGCCAAAAACATTCAGTACTTC.

This chain uses TRBV5-4 with TRBJ1-3; the match to TRBD1 covers 7 bases. The CDR3 totals 15 residues. Germline values: CDR1 SGHNT, CDR2 YYREEE (reference sequence). Germline trimming cut 4 bases from V and 1 base from J; bases unmatched to any gene: 5. CDR3 residues: CASSPGRGSGNTIYF. The CDR3 DNA sequence: TGTGCCAGCAGCCCAGGCAGGGGGTCTGGAAACACCATATATTTT.

The J gene is TRBJ2-1, the V gene TRBV15; TRBD1 matches 8 bases. The ends lost 1 base at V and 5 bases at J; junction bases unmatched: 7. Germline-derived CDR1 and CDR2 are LNHNV and YYDKDF (reference sequence). The CDR3 length is 16 residues. CDR3 region: CATSRASGTGNNEQFF. The DNA for the CDR3 is TGTGCCACCAGCAGAGCCTCCGGGACAGGCAACAATGAGCAGTTCTTC. Variable domain in full (rest from reference TRBV15 and TRBJ2-1): DAMVIQNPRYQVTQFGKPVTLSCSQTLNHNVMYWYQQKSSQAPKLLFHYYDKDFNNEADTPDNFQSRRPNTSFCFLDIRSPGLGDTAMYLCATSRASGTGNNEQFFGPGTRLTVL.

V is TRBV24-1 and J is TRBJ1-5; 7 positions match TRBD1. This CDR3 spans 17 amino acids. Germline trimming cut 5 bases from V and 4 bases from J; bases unmatched to any gene: 13. Germline values: CDR1 KGHDR, CDR2 SFDVKD. CDR3 sequence: CATSARTGTANNQPQHF. DNA for the CDR3: TGTGCCACCAGTGCCCGGACCGGGACAGCCAATAATCAGCCCCAGCATTTT.

The genes are TRBV27 and TRBJ2-3; 8 nucleotides agree with TRBD1. The CDR3 is 18 residues long. J gave up 1 base and V 4 bases, and 13 bases lay outside the gene matches. Germline CDR1 is MNHEY and CDR2 is SMNVEV (reference sequence). DNA of the CDR3: TGTGCCAGCAGTTCTTGGACAGGGTCTGTAGTCGGCACAGATACGCAGTATTTT. Encoded protein: CASSSWTGSVVGTDTQYF.

V gene TRBV25-1 combines with J gene TRBJ1-1; 8 bases are a match to TRBD1. Germline loops: CDR1 MGHDK, CDR2 SYGVNS. This CDR3 is built from 12 residues. Unmatched junction bases numbered 0, after V lost 6 bases and J lost 3 bases. Here the CDR3 DNA reads TGTGCCAGCAGGGACAGGGACACTGAAGCTTTCTTT. It is translated as CASRDRDTEAFF.

Remarks on this clone: The same CDR3 arises from other DNA sequences in this sample as well. The chain combines TRBV18 with TRBJ1-3, with 8 positions matching TRBD1. Germline V gives CDR1 KGHSH, CDR2 LQKENI. Trimming took 3 bases from V and 4 from J; bases not matched to a gene: 5. The CDR3 has 15 amino acids. The CDR3 protein is CASSPGQGPGNTIYF. The CDR3 DNA reads as TGTGCCAGCTCACCCGGACAGGGTCCGGGAAACACCATATATTTT.

The CDR3 here is CASSFGQRNTIYF. The DNA of the CDR3 is TGTGCCAGCAGTTTTGGCCAGAGAAACACCATATATTTT. The chain employs TRBV12-3 or TRBV12-4 and TRBJ1-3; D is ambiguous. V was pared by 3 bases and J by 5 bases, with 8 bases between. CDR3 length equals 13 residues.

This chain joins TRBV4-1 and TRBJ1-1; D remains ambiguous. This CDR3 contains 13 residues. The V end lost 1 base, the J end lost 1 base, and 4 bases lay between the germline ends. Germline V gene data show CDR1 as MGHRA and CDR2 as YSYEKL. The CDR3 coding sequence is TGCGCCAGCAGCCAAGTGTGGAACACTGAAGCTTTCTTT. It translates to CASSQVWNTEAFF.

This sequence joins TRBV9 and TRBJ1-2; D may be TRBD1 (6 bases). The CDR3 runs 14 residues. Looked up from germline, CDR1 is SGDLS and CDR2 is YYNGEE. Trimming took 0 bases from V and 2 from J, leaving 8 bases between them. The CDR3 DNA follows: TGTGCCAGCAGCGTAGAGGGGGGGAACTATGGCTACACCTTC. This gives the protein CASSVEGGNYGYTF.

This clone has only one observation. The V call is TRBV7-8, the J call TRBJ2-3; TRBD2 aligns across 10 bases. The CDR3 totals 16 residues. Germline-derived CDR1 and CDR2 are SGHVS and FQNEAQ. Unmatched junction bases numbered 6, after V lost 5 bases and J lost 1 base. CDR3 in amino acids: CASSPLAGIGTDTQYF. Here the CDR3 DNA reads TGTGCCAGCAGCCCACTAGCGGGGATCGGCACAGATACGCAGTATTTT. Based on the CDR3 plus reference TRBV7-8 and TRBJ2-3, the full variable domain is GAGVSQSPRYKVAKRGQDVALRCDPISGHVSLFWYQQALGQGPEFLTYFQNEAQLDKSGLPSDRFFAERPEGSVSTLKIQRTQQEDSAVYLCASSPLAGIGTDTQYFGPGTRLTVL.

The V gene is TRBV24-1, the J gene TRBJ1-5; D is undetermined. CDR1 is KGHDR and CDR2 is SFDVKD in the germline V gene. V dropped 8 bases and J dropped 4 bases, with 14 bases sitting between them. The CDR3 sequence is 14 residues long. Here the CDR3 reads CATMQTGQNQPQHF. DNA of the CDR3: TGTGCCACCATGCAGACTGGCCAAAATCAGCCCCAGCATTTT.

This rearrangement joins TRBV7-2 to TRBJ1-1; possible D gene TRBD1, 6 bases. CDR3 size: 17 residues. CDR1 is SGHTA, CDR2 FQGNSA, per germline. V lost 1 base and J 0 bases, leaving 15 bases between the germline ends. Written as DNA, the CDR3 is TGTGCCAGCAGCTTAGGTTCGCAGGGGCCCTTGAACACTGAAGCTTTCTTT. It specifies CASSLGSQGPLNTEAFF.

The chain has TRBV10-3 and TRBJ2-5, with 13 bases aligning to TRBD2. The CDR3 extends over 14 amino acids. The V and J ends lost 5 bases and 8 bases, in that order; junction bases with no gene match: 5. Germline V CDR1 and CDR2: ENHRY, SYGVKD. The CDR3 DNA follows: TGTGCCATCAGTCTAACTAGCGGGGGGGACACCCAGTACTTC. It is translated as CAISLTSGGDTQYF.

V is TRBV5-1 and J is TRBJ1-2, with 9 bases aligning to TRBD1. The CDR3 is 15 residues long. J lost 4 bases, V lost 4 bases, and 8 bases had no gene match. The germline V gene has CDR1 SGHRS and CDR2 YFSETQ. For the CDR3, the DNA is TGCGCCAGCAGCCCCCGCACAGGGGGCAGCTATGGCTACACCTTC. Residues: CASSPRTGGSYGYTF.

The chain couples TRBV9 to TRBJ2-2, with 7 bases matching TRBD1. The CDR3 runs to 14 residues. Trimming cost V 2 bases and J 3 bases; bases outside gene matches: 1. Germline values: CDR1 SGDLS, CDR2 YYNGEE. The CDR3 region is CASSVGTDTGELFF. CDR3 in DNA: TGTGCCAGCAGCGTGGGGACAGACACCGGGGAGCTGTTTTTT.

The gene calls are TRBV3-1 (or the pseudogene TRBV3-2) and TRBJ1-4; possible D gene TRBD1, 6 bases. The CDR3 extends over 14 amino acids. Trimming pared 0 bases from V and 17 bases from J, leaving 19 bases between. Germline lookup yields CDR1 LGHDT and CDR2 YNNKEL (reference sequence). The CDR3 reads CASSQDGAGARFFF. The DNA of the CDR3 is TGTGCCAGCAGCCAAGATGGGGCAGGGGCTAGGTTTTTTTTT.

The chain has TRBV5-4 and TRBJ1-5, with D perhaps matching TRBD1 (5 bases). Trimming took off 4 bases at V and 3 bases at J, with 17 bases between the two ends. This CDR3 comprises 16 residues. The germline gives CDR1 SGHNT, CDR2 YYREEE (reference sequence). CDR3 in amino acids: CASSPGPPPSNQPQHF. The DNA of the CDR3 is TGTGCCAGCAGCCCGGGACCGCCACCATCCAATCAGCCCCAGCATTTT.

The chain joins TRBV19 to TRBJ1-5; 11 nucleotides line up with TRBD1. Germline V lookup: CDR1 LNHDA, CDR2 SQIVND (reference sequence). V was clipped by 4 bases and J by 4 bases; unmatched bases: 6. The CDR3 is 16 amino acids. CDR3 sequence (DNA): TGTGCCAGTAGTAAGGCGGGACAGGGGGAAAATCAGCCCCAGCATTTT. Residues: CASSKAGQGENQPQHF.

This chain connects TRBV6-6 to TRBJ1-2, with D unclear. The CDR3 spans 13 residues. The V end lost 4 bases, the J end lost 4 bases, and 10 bases lay between the germline ends. The germline CDR1 and CDR2 sequences are MNHNY and SVGAGI (reference sequence). The DNA for the CDR3 is TGTGCCAGCAGTTCCCTGGACTCCTATGGCTACACCTTC. It is translated as CASSSLDSYGYTF.

CDR3 loop: CASQGPTNEKLFF. Written as DNA, the CDR3 is TGCGCCAGCCAGGGACCAACTAATGAAAAACTGTTTTTT. This chain uses TRBV4-3 with TRBJ1-4; possibly TRBD1 for D (5 bases). Germline lookup yields CDR1 LGHNA and CDR2 YSLEER. The CDR3 extends over 13 amino acids. V was shortened by 8 bases and J by 0 bases, with 7 bases between the two germline ends.